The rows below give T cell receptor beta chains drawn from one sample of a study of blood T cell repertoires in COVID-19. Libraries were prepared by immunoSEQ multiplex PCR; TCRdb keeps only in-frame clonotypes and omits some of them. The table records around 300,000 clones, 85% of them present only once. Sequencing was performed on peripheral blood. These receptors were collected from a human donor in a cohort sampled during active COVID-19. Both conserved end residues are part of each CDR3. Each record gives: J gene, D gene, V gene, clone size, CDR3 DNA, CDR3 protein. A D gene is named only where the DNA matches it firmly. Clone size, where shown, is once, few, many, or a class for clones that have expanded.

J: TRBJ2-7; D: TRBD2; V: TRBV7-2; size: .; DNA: TGTGCCAGCAGCCCAACTAGCGGGACGTGGGAGCAGTACTTC; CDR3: CASSPTSGTWEQYF
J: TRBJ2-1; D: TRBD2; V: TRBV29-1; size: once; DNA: TGCAGCGTTGCGCCTCGACTAGCGGCTGTCAATGAGCAGTTCTTC; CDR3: CSVAPRLAAVNEQFF
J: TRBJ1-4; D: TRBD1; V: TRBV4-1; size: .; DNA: TGCGCCAGCAGCCTCCCAGGGGGAAGGATGGATAATGAAAAACTGTTTTTT; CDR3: CASSLPGGRMDNEKLFF
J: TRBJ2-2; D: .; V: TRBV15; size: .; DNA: TGTGCCACCAGCCCGGCCCGACTAGTAAACACCGGGGAGCTGTTTTTT; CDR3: CATSPARLVNTGELFF
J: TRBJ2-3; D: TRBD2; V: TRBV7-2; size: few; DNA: TGTGCCAGCAGCTTCCTAGCGGGGGTAGATACGCAGTATTTT; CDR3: CASSFLAGVDTQYF
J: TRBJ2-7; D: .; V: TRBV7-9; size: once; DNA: TGTGCCAGCAGCACTAGACCAACTTACGAGCAGTACTTC; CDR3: CASSTRPTYEQYF
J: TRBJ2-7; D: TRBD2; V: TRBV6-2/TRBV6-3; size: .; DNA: TGTGCCAGCAGTTATGTTCAGGCGGGAGGACACAGGAGCTCCTACGAGCAGTACTTC; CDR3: CASSYVQAGGHRSSYEQYF
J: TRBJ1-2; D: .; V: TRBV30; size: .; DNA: TGTGCCTGGAGCCATGGGGGCTCGAACTATGGCTACACCTTC; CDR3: CAWSHGGSNYGYTF
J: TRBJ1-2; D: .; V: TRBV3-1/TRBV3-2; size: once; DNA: TGTGCCAGCAGCCCCGACAGGATATCCTATGGCTACACCTTC; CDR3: CASSPDRISYGYTF
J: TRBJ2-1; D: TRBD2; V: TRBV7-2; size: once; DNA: TGTGCCAGCAGCTTAGAAGCGGGACTACACTTCTTC; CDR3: CASSLEAGLHFF
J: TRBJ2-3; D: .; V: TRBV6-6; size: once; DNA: TGTGCCAGCAGGAGGGACTCCGCTAGCACAGATACGCAGTATTTT; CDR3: CASRRDSASTDTQYF
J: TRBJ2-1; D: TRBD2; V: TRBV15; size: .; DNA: TGTGCCACCGAGGGAATTTCTAGCGGGAGACGGGTCTTATACTACAATGAGCAGTTCTTC; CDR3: CATEGISSGRRVLYYNEQFF
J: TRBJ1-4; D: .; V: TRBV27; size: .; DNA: TGTGCCAGCAGTTTATCACCCAGGGCCCCTGAAAAACTGTTTTTT; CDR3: CASSLSPRAPEKLFF
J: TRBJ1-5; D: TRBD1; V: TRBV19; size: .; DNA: TGTGCCAGTAGTAGGCGACAGGGTGGTTCTCAGCCCCAGCATTTT; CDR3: CASSRRQGGSQPQHF
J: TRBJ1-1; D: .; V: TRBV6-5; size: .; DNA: TGTGCCAGCAGTTATTGGACAGAGAGAGCTTTCTTT; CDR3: CASSYWTERAFF
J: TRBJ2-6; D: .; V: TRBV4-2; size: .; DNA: TGTGCCAGCAGCCCCCCGGGTACTGGGGCCAACGTCCTGACTTTC; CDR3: CASSPPGTGANVLTF
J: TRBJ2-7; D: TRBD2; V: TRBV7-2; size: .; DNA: TGTGCCAGCAGCTTAGGGGCGGGAGGTTCGCCATCCTACGAGCAGTACTTC; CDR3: CASSLGAGGSPSYEQYF
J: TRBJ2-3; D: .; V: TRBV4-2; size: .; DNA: TGTGCCAGCAGCCAAGATGTTCCAGGCGGAGGGACAGATACGCAGTATTTT; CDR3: CASSQDVPGGGTDTQYF
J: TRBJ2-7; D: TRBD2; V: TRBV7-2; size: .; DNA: TGTGCCAGCAGCTCTAGGACTAGCGGATCCTACGAGCAGTACTTC; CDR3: CASSSRTSGSYEQYF
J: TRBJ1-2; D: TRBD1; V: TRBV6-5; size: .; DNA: TGTGCCAGCAGTTACTCGACTAGGGGGCCCGGGTACACCTTC; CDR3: CASSYSTRGPGYTF
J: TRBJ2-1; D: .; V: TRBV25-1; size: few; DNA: TGTGCCAGCAGAGGCTTCTTGACTCCTGGAGGCTACAATGAGCAGTTCTTC; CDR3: CASRGFLTPGGYNEQFF
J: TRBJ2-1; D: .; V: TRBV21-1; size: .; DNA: TGTGCCAGCAGCAAGGGGCGGCGGAGAGAGCAGTTCTTC; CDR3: CASSKGRRREQFF
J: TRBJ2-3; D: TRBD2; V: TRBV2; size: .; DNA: TGTGCCAGCAAGGGACTAAAAATAGCGGGGGATACGCAGTATTTT; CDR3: CASKGLKIAGDTQYF
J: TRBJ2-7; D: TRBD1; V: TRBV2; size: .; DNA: TGTGCCAGCAGTGCTGACAGGGCTTGGGAGCAGTACTTC; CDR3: CASSADRAWEQYF
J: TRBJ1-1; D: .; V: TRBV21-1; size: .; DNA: TGTGCCAGCAGCCAGGGACAGCTGAACACTGAAGCTTTCTTT; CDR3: CASSQGQLNTEAFF
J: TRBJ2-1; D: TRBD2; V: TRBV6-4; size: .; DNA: TGTGCCGCCCCGGTCGGACTAGCGGGAGGGGAAATCAGGAATGAGCAGTTCTTC; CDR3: CAAPVGLAGGEIRNEQFF
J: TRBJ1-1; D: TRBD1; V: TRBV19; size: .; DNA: TGTGCCAGTAGTCTCTCTGGGACAGGGTTAAGCGTAGCTTTCTTT; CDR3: CASSLSGTGLSVAFF
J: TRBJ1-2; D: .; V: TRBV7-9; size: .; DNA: TGTGCCACCCCAGACACTTACTATGGCTACACCTTC; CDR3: CATPDTYYGYTF
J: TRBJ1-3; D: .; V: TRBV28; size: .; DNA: TGTGCCAGCAGCTCGGGGGGGACTGGAAACACCATATATTTT; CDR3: CASSSGGTGNTIYF
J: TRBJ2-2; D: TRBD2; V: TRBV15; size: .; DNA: TGTGCCACCAGCAGAGGGCTAGCGGGGACCGGGGAGCTGTTTTTT; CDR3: CATSRGLAGTGELFF
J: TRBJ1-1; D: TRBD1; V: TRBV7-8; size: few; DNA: TGTGCCAGCAGCGCCCCCGGGACAGTGGCTTTCTTT; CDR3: CASSAPGTVAFF
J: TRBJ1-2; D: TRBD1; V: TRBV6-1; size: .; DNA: TGTGCCAGCAGTGAAGTCCTGGGGACAGGGTATACCTTC; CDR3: CASSEVLGTGYTF
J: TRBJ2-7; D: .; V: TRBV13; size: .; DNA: TGTGCCAGCAGCCCGTTATTAAGCGGCGAGCAGTACTTC; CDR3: CASSPLLSGEQYF